The 19 T cell receptor beta chains in this list originate from one sample, sequenced in a study of CD8 T cells in Susac syndrome. cDNA came from about 0.46 to 1 ug RNA primed by random hexamers. TCRdb independently ran MiXCR on the immunoSEQ multiplex PCR reads; one entry per CDR3 protein. The sample consists of about 300,000 distinct CDR3 sequences, approximately 90% of them appearing once. The sample taken for sequencing was CD8+ T cells from PBMCs. Every receptor here comes from a human donor with multiple sclerosis.

The chain uses TRBV11-2 and TRBJ2-1; the match to TRBD2 covers 11 bases. The CDR3 loop spans 16 amino acids. V trimming: 6 bases; J trimming: 4 bases; junction bases outside the gene matches: 8. The V gene's germline CDR1 is SGHAT and CDR2 FQNNGV. The CDR3 bases are TGTGCCAGCAGTTTGATACTAGCGGGAGTTTACAATGAGCAGTTCTTC. It encodes CASSLILAGVYNEQFF.

This chain joins TRBV27 and TRBJ2-3, with 8 positions matching TRBD2. The CDR3 is made up of 15 amino acids. Trimming cost V 2 bases and J 0 bases; bases outside gene matches: 1. Per germline, CDR1 MNHEY and CDR2 SMNVEV (reference sequence). CDR3 nucleotide sequence: TGTGCCAGCAGTTTACCGGGGGGGAGCACAGATACGCAGTATTTT. The encoded protein is CASSLPGGSTDTQYF.

A word on this clonotype: One end of the junction does not line up with germline, which may come from a read error. This chain connects TRBV5-4 to TRBJ1-4; 7 bases match TRBD1. CDR1 and CDR2 from the germline V gene are SGHNT and YYREEE (reference sequence). The CDR3 contains 14 residues. The CDR3 sequence is CASSLGGTEERLFF. CDR3 sequence (DNA): TGTGCCAGCAGCCTCGGTGGGACAGAGGAAAGACTGTTTTTT. The variable domain in full, completed from reference TRBV5-4 and TRBJ1-4, reads ETGVTQSPTHLIKTRGQQVTLRCSSQSGHNTVSWYQQALGQGPQFIFQYYREEENGRGNFPPRFSGLQFPNYSSELNVNALELDDSALYLCASSLGGTEERLFFGSGTQLSVL.

The V call is TRBV7-9, the J call TRBJ1-1, with D possibly being TRBD1 (6 bases). Looked up from germline, CDR1 is SEHNR and CDR2 is FQNEAQ (reference sequence). CDR3 size: 16 residues. V lost 2 bases, J lost 6 bases, and 19 bases lay in between. The CDR3 coding sequence is TGTGCCAGCAGCTTAAGCACACAGGGAGGAGGTCCTGAAGCTTTCTTT. This sequence encodes CASSLSTQGGGPEAFF. The variable domain in full, with the rest retrieved from reference TRBV7-9 and TRBJ1-1, is DTGVSQNPRHKITKRGQNVTFRCDPISEHNRLYWYRQTLGQGPEFLTYFQNEAQLEKSRLLSDRFSAERPKGSFSTLEIQRTEQGDSAMYLCASSLSTQGGGPEAFFGQGTRLTVV.

V is TRBV7-9 and J is TRBJ2-7; D unresolved. Trimming pared 3 bases from V and 2 bases from J, leaving 20 bases between. The CDR3 runs 17 residues. Germline CDR1 SEHNR, CDR2 FQNEAQ (reference sequence). The CDR3 DNA sequence: TGTGCCAGCAGCTTTGGGAACAGCAAGGAGTTACCCTACGAGCAGTACTTC. This codes for CASSFGNSKELPYEQYF.

The chain carries TRBV6-2 or TRBV6-3 and TRBJ2-7, with 9 bases fitting TRBD1. The CDR3 runs 15 residues. J was trimmed by 3 bases and V by 2 bases; bases with no gene match: 5. The germline CDR1 and CDR2 sequences are MNHEY and SVGEGT. Written as DNA, the CDR3 is TGTGCCAGCAGTTACGGGACAGGGTTTATCTACGAGCAGTACTTC. Its protein is CASSYGTGFIYEQYF.

The chain links TRBV28 to TRBJ2-1, with 8 positions matching TRBD1. Germline loops: CDR1 MDHEN, CDR2 SYDVKM. The CDR3 loop spans 15 amino acids. The V and J ends lost 8 bases and 4 bases, in that order; junction bases with no gene match: 10. DNA of the CDR3: TGTGCCAGCCGACCCTCCGGGACAGGTTACAATGAGCAGTTCTTC. It yields the protein CASRPSGTGYNEQFF. The whole variable domain, filled in from reference TRBV28 and TRBJ2-1, reads DVKVTQSSRYLVKRTGEKVFLECVQDMDHENMFWYRQDPGLGLRLIYFSYDVKMKEKGDIPEGYSVSREKKERFSLILESASTNQTSMYLCASRPSGTGYNEQFFGPGTRLTVL.

In this sample, this clonotype turned up once. CDR3 region: CASSATGTDSTDTQYF. CDR3 sequence (DNA): TGTGCCAGCAGCGCAACCGGGACAGACAGCACAGATACGCAGTATTTT. The V call is TRBV9, the J call TRBJ2-3; 7 bases match TRBD1. Germline CDR1 is SGDLS and CDR2 is YYNGEE. With V trimmed by 3 bases and J by 0 bases, 7 bases remained unmatched. This CDR3 spans 16 amino acids. The variable domain in full, with the rest retrieved from reference TRBV9 and TRBJ2-3, is DSGVTQTPKHLITATGQRVTLRCSPRSGDLSVYWYQQSLDQGLQFLIQYYNGEERAKGNILERFSAQQFPDLHSELNLSSLELGDSALYFCASSATGTDSTDTQYFGPGTRLTVL.

The chain has TRBV30 and TRBJ1-1; the D is unclear. This CDR3 contains 14 residues. V lost 2 bases and J 1 base, leaving 11 bases between the germline ends. Germline V gene lookup returns CDR1 GTSNPN and CDR2 SVGIG (reference sequence). The CDR3 nucleotides are TGTGCCTGGAGTCTTGACCCAGAGAACACTGAAGCTTTCTTT. This codes for CAWSLDPENTEAFF.

J is TRBJ2-5 and V is TRBV15, with TRBD2 identical over 9 bases. Germline loops: CDR1 LNHNV, CDR2 YYDKDF (reference sequence). The CDR3 covers 16 residues. V lost 0 bases and J lost 5; bases outside the gene matches: 7. CDR3 residues: CATSRDQASGVETQYF. Written as DNA, the CDR3 is TGTGCCACCAGCAGAGATCAGGCTAGCGGGGTTGAGACCCAGTACTTC.

This clonotype was observed a handful of times. This chain joins TRBV27 and TRBJ2-1, with 13 bases fitting TRBD2. The CDR3 has 15 amino acids. The V segment lost 6 bases and the J segment 6 bases; nucleotides outside the gene matches: 5. Germline assignment: CDR1 MNHEY and CDR2 SMNVEV (reference sequence). The CDR3 coding sequence is TGTGCCAGCAGCCTCGGACTAGCGGGAGTCAATGAGCAGTTCTTC. This sequence encodes CASSLGLAGVNEQFF.

This chain uses TRBV30 with TRBJ2-3, with D unresolved. The CDR3 is made up of 15 amino acids. Germline assignment: CDR1 GTSNPN and CDR2 SVGIG (reference sequence). The V end was cut by 0 bases, the J end by 2 bases, with 12 bases between. CDR3 sequence reads: CAWSVDLGVTDTQYF. CDR3 in DNA: TGTGCCTGGAGTGTGGACCTTGGGGTCACAGATACGCAGTATTTT.

This chain connects TRBV24-1 to TRBJ2-1; 8 nucleotides match TRBD2. This CDR3 contains 17 residues. Trimming took 3 bases from V and 6 from J; bases not matched to a gene: 12. CDR1 is KGHDR and CDR2 is SFDVKD in the germline V gene. DNA of the CDR3: TGTGCCACCAGTGATCTGAGGACCAAAAGCGGGGGCAATGAGCAGTTCTTC. It yields the protein CATSDLRTKSGGNEQFF.

Comments on this clonotype: Compared with germline, one end of the junction differs, possibly owing to a read error. The chain employs TRBV7-7 and TRBJ2-3, with a weak D call TRBD2 (7 bases). This CDR3 comprises 17 residues. Germline-derived CDR1 and CDR2 are SSHAT and FNYEAQ (reference sequence). DNA of the CDR3: TGTGCTAGCAGCCCCCTCCGTGGGGGGGCCCTCTCAGATACGCAGTATTTT. Its translation: CASSPLRGGALSDTQYF.

The V gene is TRBV20-1, the J gene TRBJ2-5; perhaps TRBD2 as D (6 bases). The V gene lost 5 bases and the J gene lost 3 bases, with 13 bases spanning the gap. CDR1 is DFQATT and CDR2 is SNEGSKA in the germline V gene (reference sequence). There are 13 residues in the CDR3. The CDR3 loop is CSAGREREETQYF. CDR3 in DNA: TGCAGTGCTGGTCGGGAGAGGGAAGAGACCCAGTACTTC.

This chain uses TRBV7-9 with TRBJ2-7; TRBD1 agrees at 8 bases. This CDR3 contains 14 residues. V shed 5 bases, J shed 7 bases, and the junction held 10 bases outside the gene matches. CDR1 SEHNR and CDR2 FQNEAQ come from the germline V gene (reference sequence). Here the CDR3 reads CASSGDRGVEEQYF. The CDR3 DNA follows: TGTGCCAGCAGCGGTGACAGGGGTGTTGAGGAGCAGTACTTC.

This chain uses TRBV2 with TRBJ2-7; 7 nucleotides line up with TRBD1. The CDR3 is 13 amino acids. Per the germline V gene, CDR1 is SNHLY and CDR2 is FYNNEI. Trimming cost V 3 bases and J 3 bases; bases outside gene matches: 2. CDR3 region: CASSDRGFYEQYF. The DNA for the CDR3 is TGTGCCAGCAGTGACAGGGGGTTCTACGAGCAGTACTTC.

The chain carries TRBV7-2 and TRBJ2-5, with D possibly being TRBD1 or TRBD2 (5 bases each). Trimming stripped 7 bases from V and 3 bases from J, with 18 bases between. Germline V gives CDR1 SGHTA, CDR2 FQGNSA. This CDR3 region has 15 residues. The CDR3 region has the DNA TGTGCCAGCAATATCGGGACGAGCCCCAAAGAGACCCAGTACTTC. It yields the protein CASNIGTSPKETQYF.

This clonotype occurred once. The CDR3, as DNA: TGTGCCACCAGCATCGGGGGGTCCAGCACAGATACGCAGTATTTT. Its protein product is CATSIGGSSTDTQYF. The chain recombines TRBV15 with TRBJ2-3; 7 bases are shared with TRBD2. This CDR3 contains 15 residues. The trim removed 4 bases at V and 0 bases at J, leaving 4 bases unmatched. Germline CDR1 reads LNHNV; CDR2 reads YYDKDF (reference sequence).